These 18 T cell receptor beta chains were sequenced from one sample in a study of early T cells in non-severe SARS-CoV-2 infection. TCRdb re-called the 5' RACE reads through MiXCR, storing one row per CDR3 protein. The sample holds over 60,000 distinct CDR3 sequences, 9.5% seen once. Specimen: whole blood. Receptors originate from an adult who was a healthcare worker with PCR-confirmed SARS-CoV-2 infection or an uninfected control (not recorded which).

This clonotype was seen many times. V is TRBV5-1 and J is TRBJ2-7; D may be TRBD1 or TRBD2 (5 bases each). CDR3 size: 14 residues. Per germline, CDR1 SGHRS and CDR2 YFSETQ. Trimming left V 3 bases short and J 4 bases short, with 14 bases between. The CDR3 bases are TGCGCCAGCAGCTCACGTCCGGGGCTTTACGAGCAGTACTTC. Protein product: CASSSRPGLYEQYF.

The V gene is TRBV6-5, the J gene TRBJ2-7; 7 bases are shared with TRBD1. Germline CDR1 reads MNHEY; CDR2 reads SVGAGI. After removal of 6 bases from V and 3 bases from J, the junction contained 5 bases not matched to a gene. The CDR3 covers 13 residues. CDR3 sequence reads: CASRGQGDYEQYF. The DNA of the CDR3 is TGTGCCAGCAGGGGGCAGGGGGACTACGAGCAGTACTTC.

This clonotype occurred a few times. The chain employs TRBV5-5 and TRBJ2-3, with 9 bases identical to TRBD1. CDR3 length equals 15 residues. CDR1 is SGHKS, CDR2 YYEKEE, per germline (reference sequence). J lost 2 bases, V lost 4 bases, and 5 bases had no gene match. CDR3 sequence (DNA): TGTGCCAGCAGCACACAGGGGGCGTACACAGATACGCAGTATTTT. Translated, it gives CASSTQGAYTDTQYF.

The V and J genes are TRBV6-2 or TRBV6-3 and TRBJ2-7; possible D gene TRBD2, 5 bases. Trimming removed 7 bases from V and 5 bases from J, with 9 bases in between. The CDR3 is 11 residues long. Germline CDR1 MNHEY, CDR2 SVGEGT. This CDR3 is CASTHGNEQYF. The CDR3 DNA reads as TGTGCCAGCACCCACGGGAACGAGCAGTACTTC.

In its sample, this clonotype was seen many times. This chain uses TRBV10-3 with TRBJ2-1; D is possibly TRBD2 (6 bases). With 11 bases removed from V and 4 bases from J, the gap between germline ends came to 15 bases. CDR1 is ENHRY and CDR2 is SYGVKD in the germline V gene. The length of the CDR3 is 13 residues. The CDR3 region has the DNA TGTGCCGTCAAAGGGACTTCTTACAATGAGCAGTTCTTC. This sequence encodes CAVKGTSYNEQFF.

The sample holds many counts of this clonotype. The rearrangement links TRBV7-8 to TRBJ2-1; D remains unclear. The CDR3 is made up of 14 amino acids. V shed 0 bases and J shed 2 bases, with 5 bases lying between them. The germline V gene encodes CDR1 SGHVS and CDR2 FQNEAQ. The CDR3 spells CASSLAVTYNEQFF. The CDR3 nucleotides are TGTGCCAGCAGCTTAGCGGTTACCTACAATGAGCAGTTCTTC.

This clonotype was counted only a few times. V and J are TRBV7-2 and TRBJ2-3; D is perhaps TRBD2 (6 bases). CDR3 length: 15 amino acids. Germline CDR1 reads SGHTA; CDR2 reads FQGNSA. The V gene lost 0 bases and the J gene lost 0 bases, with 7 bases spanning the gap. The CDR3 DNA is TGTGCCAGCAGCTTAGCGGGACTTAGCACAGATACGCAGTATTTT. This gives the protein CASSLAGLSTDTQYF.

In this sample, this clonotype turned up many times. The chain has TRBV5-4 and TRBJ2-1; possible D gene TRBD2, 5 bases. This CDR3 has 13 amino acids. V was clipped by 2 bases and J by 7 bases, with 10 bases between them. Germline CDR1 reads SGHNT; CDR2 reads YYREEE (reference sequence). The CDR3 nucleotides read TGTGCCAGCAGCTTACCGGGAACGAATGAGCAGTTCTTC. Encoded protein: CASSLPGTNEQFF.

The rearrangement links TRBV29-1 to TRBJ2-7; TRBD2 might be the D (5 bases). Germline lookup yields CDR1 SQVTM and CDR2 ANQGSEA. The V gene lost 6 bases and the J gene lost 7 bases, with 10 bases spanning the gap. The CDR3 has 10 amino acids. As DNA, the CDR3 is TGCAGCGTAAAGGAGGAAGAGCAGTACTTC. It yields the protein CSVKEEEQYF.

In this sample, this clonotype turned up a few times. The chain employs TRBV7-6 and TRBJ2-4; the match to TRBD2 covers 9 bases. This CDR3 contains 15 residues. With V trimmed by 1 base and J by 15 bases, 13 bases remained unmatched. The germline V gene has CDR1 SGHVS and CDR2 FNYEAQ. As DNA, the CDR3 is TGTGCCAGCAGCTTAGGTCCCGGGCGGGAGGGCTTGAGGTACTTC. As protein: CASSLGPGREGLRYF.

This chain connects TRBV7-9 to TRBJ2-1; D is undetermined. Germline CDR1 and CDR2: SEHNR and FQNEAQ (reference sequence). The CDR3 runs to 16 residues. V lost 5 bases and J lost 1, with 15 bases in between. CDR3 sequence: CASSVITGQSYNEQFF. CDR3 bases: TGTGCCAGCAGCGTAATAACCGGCCAGTCCTACAATGAGCAGTTCTTC.

The table lists this clonotype with many counts. The chain recombines TRBV29-1 with TRBJ1-2; TRBD1 aligns across 7 bases. With V trimmed by 4 bases and J by 8 bases, 10 bases remained unmatched. The CDR3 is 13 amino acids. CDR1 and CDR2 (germline): SQVTM, ANQGSEA. CDR3 bases: TGCAGCGTTGTATTAGGACAGGCCACGGGCTACACCTTC. Translated: CSVVLGQATGYTF.

This clonotype was recorded at least ten times. The CDR3 nucleotides read TGTGCCAGCAGTGAATTGGAGGCGGGAGGGCCCCACGAGCAGTACTTC. This encodes CASSELEAGGPHEQYF. V usage is TRBV25-1 and J usage is TRBJ2-7; the match to TRBD2 covers 9 bases. The CDR3 sequence is 16 residues long. J was trimmed by 5 bases and V by 1 base; bases with no gene match: 9. Germline V gene data show CDR1 as MGHDK and CDR2 as SYGVNS.

This clonotype has a count of ten or more. The CDR3 DNA reads TGTGCCAGCAGCCCGACAGGGTTTAAGGGCTACACCTTC. Translation: CASSPTGFKGYTF. The V call is TRBV12-3 or TRBV12-4, the J call TRBJ1-2; 7 positions match TRBD1. The CDR3 is 13 amino acids. The V segment lost 6 bases and the J segment 8 bases; nucleotides outside the gene matches: 9.

This clonotype appeared many times. CDR3: CASSAGTGTEAFF. CDR3 nucleotides: TGTGCCAGCAGCGCTGGGACAGGCACTGAAGCTTTCTTT. The gene calls are TRBV9 and TRBJ1-1, with TRBD1 matching 8 bases. CDR3 length: 13 amino acids. CDR1 is SGDLS, CDR2 YYNGEE, per germline. Trimming took 3 bases from V and 4 from J; bases not matched to a gene: 2.

This clonotype was picked up a small number of times. The J gene is TRBJ1-1, the V gene TRBV29-1, with a weak D call TRBD1 (6 bases). This CDR3 has 13 residues. Germline lookup yields CDR1 SQVTM and CDR2 ANQGSEA. V lost 7 bases and J lost 1, with 13 bases in between. CDR3 sequence (DNA): TGCAGCGCTCGGGGGGGGCAGAACACTGAAGCTTTCTTT. This translates into CSARGGQNTEAFF.

In its sample, this clonotype was seen many times. The chain employs TRBV4-1 and TRBJ1-4; D is uncertain. The length of the CDR3 is 15 residues. V was clipped by 4 bases and J by 6 bases, with 15 bases between them. Germline-derived CDR1 and CDR2 are MGHRA and YSYEKL. The CDR3 bases are TGCGCCAGCAGCCCTGGCCTCCTCGGGGATGAAAAACTGTTTTTT. Protein sequence: CASSPGLLGDEKLFF.

The V call is TRBV10-2, the J call TRBJ2-4, with TRBD2 matching over 13 bases. CDR3 length: 18 amino acids. The V and J ends lost 6 bases and 3 bases, in that order; junction bases with no gene match: 11. CDR1 WSHSY and CDR2 SAAADI come from the germline V gene. The CDR3 DNA reads TGCGCCAGCAGCCCCGGAAGACTAGCGGGGGGAGACAAAAACATTCAGTACTTC. It translates to CASSPGRLAGGDKNIQYF.